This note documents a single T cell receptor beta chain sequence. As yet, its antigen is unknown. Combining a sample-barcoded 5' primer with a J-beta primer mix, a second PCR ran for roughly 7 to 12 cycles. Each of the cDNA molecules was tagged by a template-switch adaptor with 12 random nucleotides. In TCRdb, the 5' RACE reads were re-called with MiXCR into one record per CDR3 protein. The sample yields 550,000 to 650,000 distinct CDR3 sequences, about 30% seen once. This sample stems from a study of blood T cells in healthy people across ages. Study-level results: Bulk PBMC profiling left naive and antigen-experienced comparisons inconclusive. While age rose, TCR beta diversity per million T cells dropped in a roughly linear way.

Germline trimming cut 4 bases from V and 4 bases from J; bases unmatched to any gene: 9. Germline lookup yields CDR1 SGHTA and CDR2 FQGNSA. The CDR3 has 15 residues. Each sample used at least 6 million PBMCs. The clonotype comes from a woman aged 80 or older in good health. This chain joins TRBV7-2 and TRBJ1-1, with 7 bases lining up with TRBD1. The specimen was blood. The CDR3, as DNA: TGTGCCAGCAGCTCCTTTCCAGGGGGATTCACTGAAGCTTTCTTT. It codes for CASSSFPGGFTEAFF.